This TCR beta chain was documented in a study of graft-versus-host responses after intestinal transplantation. Across the whole study: Every recipient underwent anti-thymocyte globulin induction, then tacrolimus and steroids for two to four years. Study outcomes and limitations: Detection of GvH clones occurred in recipient marrow, and some had their first appearance in ileum or blood. Early post-transplant falls in HvG clones accompanied the peak levels of circulating GvH clones. Patients who carried graft-donor T cell macrochimerism also had high graft-versus-host to host-versus-graft clonal ratios in their allografts.

The table came from immunoSEQ multiplex PCR; TCRdb's copy has only in-frame clones and leaves some out. The data contain more than 85,000 clones, around 93% of them singletons. Per the germline V gene, CDR1 is SGHKS and CDR2 is YYEKEE (reference sequence). Trimming cost V 4 bases and J 5 bases; bases outside gene matches: 3. This CDR3 region has 12 residues. A note on this clone: Its matching antigen is unknown.

The clonotype was recovered from a human donor who received an intestinal transplant. This chain connects TRBV5-5 to TRBJ2-7; TRBD1 matches 7 bases. The source material was unstimulated CD8+ T cells sorted from spleen or lymph node cells, sampled before intestinal transplant. This CDR3 reads CASSVTGHEQYF. The CDR3 DNA sequence: TGTGCCAGCAGCGTGACAGGGCACGAGCAGTACTTC. The full variable domain, rest sourced from reference TRBV5-5 and TRBJ2-7, is DAGVTQSPTHLIKTRGQQVTLRCSPISGHKSVSWYQQVLGQGPQFIFQYYEKEERGRGNFPDRFSARQFPNYSSELNVNALLLGDSALYLCASSVTGHEQYFGPGTRLTVT.